Each of the 5 T cell receptor beta chains below was sequenced from the same sample in a study of radiotherapy plus CTLA-4 blockade in lung cancer. Sequencing used immunoSEQ multiplex PCR; TCRdb keeps in-frame clones, though not all of them. The sample shows tens of thousands of clones, about two thirds of them seen only once. Sequencing was performed on peripheral blood, taken from a patient treated with radiotherapy plus ipilimumab. Every receptor here comes from a human donor with non-small cell lung cancer that progressed on radiotherapy plus ipilimumab.

Turning to this clone: Other nucleotide sequences in the sample specify the same CDR3. V usage is TRBV9 and J usage is TRBJ2-1; D may be TRBD2 (6 bases). CDR3 length: 11 amino acids. CDR1 SGDLS and CDR2 YYNGEE come from the germline V gene. Trimming took off 2 bases at V and 10 bases at J, with 7 bases between the two ends. The CDR3 protein is CASSVGGEQFF. The CDR3 region has the DNA TGTGCCAGCAGCGTCGGAGGGGAGCAGTTCTTC. The full variable domain, rest sourced from reference TRBV9 and TRBJ2-1, is DSGVTQTPKHLITATGQRVTLRCSPRSGDLSVYWYQQSLDQGLQFLIQYYNGEERAKGNILERFSAQQFPDLHSELNLSSLELGDSALYFCASSVGGEQFFGPGTRLTVL.

The chain uses TRBV7-6 and TRBJ2-1, with D tentatively TRBD1 or TRBD2 (5 bases each). The germline CDR1 and CDR2 sequences are SGHVS and FNYEAQ. CDR3 length: 13 residues. Trimming took 6 bases from V and 4 from J, leaving 10 bases between them. DNA for the CDR3: TGTGCCAGCAGTCCAGGGAGTTACAATGAGCAGTTCTTC. It specifies CASSPGSYNEQFF.

The CDR3 DNA reads TGTGCCAGCAGCCAATCCTTCCTAGGACAGGGCCTATTCCGCCAGGTTGGGCAGTATTTT. It translates to CASSQSFLGQGLFRQVGQYF. V usage is TRBV4-2 and J usage is TRBJ2-3, with 8 bases aligning to TRBD1. V lost 2 bases, J lost 11 bases, and 27 bases stayed unmatched. CDR1 and CDR2 from the germline V gene are LGHNA and YNFKEQ. The CDR3 sequence is 20 residues long.

The CDR3 bases are TGTGCCGTCCGTCAGGCCTCGAACACCGGGGAGCTGTTTTTT. Translation: CAVRQASNTGELFF. The chain has TRBV10-3 and TRBJ2-2; D uncertain. Germline lookup yields CDR1 ENHRY and CDR2 SYGVKD. The V end lost 11 bases, the J end lost 0 bases, and 13 bases lay between the germline ends. The CDR3 has 14 amino acids.

The V gene is TRBV30, the J gene TRBJ2-1, with 11 bases that match TRBD2. Trimming took 4 bases from V and 9 from J; bases not matched to a gene: 5. The CDR3 runs to 13 residues. Germline assignment: CDR1 GTSNPN and CDR2 SVGIG (reference sequence). The CDR3 reads CAWTILAGVEQFF. CDR3 nucleotide sequence: TGTGCCTGGACGATACTAGCGGGGGTTGAGCAGTTCTTC.